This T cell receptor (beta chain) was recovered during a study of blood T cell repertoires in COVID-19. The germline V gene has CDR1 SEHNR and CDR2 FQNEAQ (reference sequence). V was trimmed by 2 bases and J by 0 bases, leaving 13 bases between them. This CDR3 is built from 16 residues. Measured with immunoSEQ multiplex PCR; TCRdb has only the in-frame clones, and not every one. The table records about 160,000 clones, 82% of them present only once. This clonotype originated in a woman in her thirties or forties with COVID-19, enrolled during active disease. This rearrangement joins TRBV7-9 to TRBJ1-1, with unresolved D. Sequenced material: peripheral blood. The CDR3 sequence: CASSLPHGEMNTEAFF. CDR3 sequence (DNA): TGTGCCAGCAGCTTACCCCACGGAGAGATGAACACTGAAGCTTTCTTT. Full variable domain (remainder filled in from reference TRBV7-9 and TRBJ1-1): DTGVSQNPRHKITKRGQNVTFRCDPISEHNRLYWYRQTLGQGPEFLTYFQNEAQLEKSRLLSDRFSAERPKGSFSTLEIQRTEQGDSAMYLCASSLPHGEMNTEAFFGQGTRLTVV.